This is a list of T cell receptor beta chains from one sample in a study of technical replicates of blood from a few donors. Some clones are missing from TCRdb's copy, which holds only in-frame ones; the method was immunoSEQ multiplex PCR. The table shows roughly 51,000 clones, with about 93% occurring only once. Sequencing was carried out using PBMCs. These receptor sequences come from a human donor in good health. Some clones in this sample may be carry-over from other donors' samples. Both conserved end residues are part of each CDR3. A D gene is named only where the DNA matches it firmly. A clone size is listed for some rows: how often the clone was seen (once, few, many), or a class if it is expanded.

j_gene,d_gene,abundance,v_gene,CDR3nt,CDR3aa
TRBJ2-1,TRBD2,.,TRBV15,TGTGCCACCAGCGGGGGGACTATCAATGAGCAGTTCTTC,CATSGGTINEQFF
TRBJ1-1,.,.,TRBV5-6,TGTGCCAGCAGGGGGCTTAACACTGAAGCTTTCTTT,CASRGLNTEAFF
TRBJ2-7,TRBD2,.,TRBV2,TGTGCCAGCCGACTAGCGACTACATACGAGCAGTACTTC,CASRLATTYEQYF
TRBJ1-2,TRBD1,.,TRBV6-4,TGTGCCAGCAGTGCGTCGCCGGGACAGGGGTCCTATGGCTACACCTTC,CASSASPGQGSYGYTF
TRBJ2-7,TRBD1,once,TRBV20-1,TGCAGTGCTCTTACAGGGGTAGAGCAGTACTTC,CSALTGVEQYF
TRBJ2-1,TRBD2,.,TRBV4-2,TGTGCCAGCAGCCTCTTACCCGGGACTAGCGGGGCAAATGAGCAGTTCTTC,CASSLLPGTSGANEQFF
TRBJ1-1,.,.,TRBV6-5,TGTGCCACAAATCCACAGGGAGTCACTGAAGCTTTCTTT,CATNPQGVTEAFF
TRBJ1-1,.,.,TRBV14,TGTGCCAGCAGCCAAGTCAGGGTAGCCACTGAAGCTTTCTTT,CASSQVRVATEAFF
TRBJ1-1,.,few,TRBV30,TGTGCCTGGATTCACGGGGAAAGGACTGAAGCTTTCTTT,CAWIHGERTEAFF
TRBJ2-5,TRBD2,.,TRBV5-1,TGCGCCAGCAGCTTGCAGGGACTAGGTTCTCCAGAGACCCAGTACTTC,CASSLQGLGSPETQYF
TRBJ1-4,TRBD1,.,TRBV2,TGTGCCAGCAGGGTAGACAGGGACCTCGAAAAACTGTTTTTT,CASRVDRDLEKLFF
TRBJ2-2,TRBD2,.,TRBV4-1,TGCGCCAGCAGCCAAGGACTAGCGGGGGACGGGGAGCTGTTTTTT,CASSQGLAGDGELFF
TRBJ1-4,.,.,TRBV29-1,TGCAGCGTTGAAGACGGGGGGCGGGAAAAACTGTTTTTT,CSVEDGGREKLFF
TRBJ2-1,TRBD1,.,TRBV27,TGTGCCAGCAGTTTATTCCCGGGACAGGGTCCCGGGGAGCAGTTCTTC,CASSLFPGQGPGEQFF
TRBJ2-3,TRBD2,.,TRBV9,TGTGCCAGCAGCGTAGCAGTGCTAGCGGGGAACACAGATACGCAGTATTTT,CASSVAVLAGNTDTQYF
TRBJ1-1,.,once,TRBV29-1,TGCAGCGTGGCGGGGACCAGCACTGAAGCTTTCTTT,CSVAGTSTEAFF
TRBJ2-7,.,.,TRBV15,TGTGCCACCAGCAGCGGGGACATGAGCTCCTACGAGCAGTACTTC,CATSSGDMSSYEQYF
TRBJ1-5,TRBD1,.,TRBV9,TGTGCCAGCAGCTCGACAGGGCTGAATCAGCCCCAGCATTTT,CASSSTGLNQPQHF
TRBJ2-3,TRBD2,few,TRBV6-4,TGTGCCAGCAGTGAACTAGCGGGGGGCGTAGATACGCAGTATTTT,CASSELAGGVDTQYF
TRBJ2-7,.,.,TRBV6-6,TGTGCCAGCAGTTACTCCGAGAGTTTGTTAGAGCAGTACTTC,CASSYSESLLEQYF
TRBJ2-3,TRBD2,.,TRBV5-4,TGTGCCAGCAGCTTGGGTACTAGCGGGGGGGCGGGCACGCAGTATTTT,CASSLGTSGGAGTQYF
TRBJ1-5,.,.,TRBV5-8,TGTGCCAGCAGCTCTATAACCAATCAGCCCCAGCATTTT,CASSSITNQPQHF
TRBJ2-5,TRBD2,.,TRBV5-1,TGCGCCAGCAGCTTGGCAGCGGGGCGAGAGACCCAGTACTTC,CASSLAAGRETQYF
TRBJ1-2,TRBD1,.,TRBV14,TGTGCCAGCAGCCAAGATAACAGGGGTCCCTATGGCTACACCTTC,CASSQDNRGPYGYTF
TRBJ2-5,.,.,TRBV7-9,TGTGCCAGCAGCTTTGCCAGGGACCAAGAGACCCAGTACTTC,CASSFARDQETQYF
TRBJ2-5,TRBD2,.,TRBV11-3,TGTGCCAGCACACCCACCGGGACTAGCGGGAGAGGTAGGGAATACTTC,CASTPTGTSGRGREYF
TRBJ2-7,.,.,TRBV7-6,TGTGCCAGCAGCTTAGCGGCAGTCTCCTACGAGCAGTACTTC,CASSLAAVSYEQYF
TRBJ2-7,TRBD2,.,TRBV4-3,TGCGCCAGCAGCCAAGAGAGCGGGAGGGCCTACGAGCAGTACTTC,CASSQESGRAYEQYF
TRBJ1-1,TRBD1,.,TRBV5-4,TGTGCCAGCAGCTTCGGCTCTGGGACAGGGGACACTGAAGCTTTCTTT,CASSFGSGTGDTEAFF
TRBJ1-2,.,.,TRBV6-5,TGTGCCAGCGCCCCCCCTCAGGGCTATGGCTACACCTTC,CASAPPQGYGYTF
TRBJ1-4,.,.,TRBV5-6,TGTGCCAGCAGCTTTGGGACATCTGAAAAACTGTTTTTT,CASSFGTSEKLFF